This T cell receptor (beta chain) derives from a study of blood T cells in healthy people across ages. The germline V gene encodes CDR1 DFQATT and CDR2 SNEGSKA (reference sequence). The CDR3 runs to 10 residues. Donors were healthy Caucasian individuals from Russia aged about 6 to 90. Then a second PCR, running about 7 to 11 cycles, was carried out with a sample-barcoded 5' primer and a J-beta primer mix. From each sample, at least 2.5 million paired-end reads containing CDR3 were obtained. From the 5' RACE reads, TCRdb called clonotypes with MiXCR, one entry per CDR3 protein. The sample lists some 900,000 distinct CDR3 sequences; roughly 52% were seen once.

The rearrangement joins TRBV20-1 to TRBJ1-4; D is undetermined. The clonotype comes from a man aged 25 to 40 in good health. The source material was blood. The CDR3 here is CREARDKLFF. The CDR3 coding sequence is TGCAGGGAGGCCCGTGACAAACTGTTTTTT.